This T cell receptor beta chain was identified during a study of T cells in localized non-small cell lung cancer. Notes on the study in general: There were a median around 57 of the top 100 tumor clones appearing in adjacent lung.

This clone was seen only a few times. As yet, its antigen is unknown. Profiling relied on immunoSEQ multiplex PCR, and the TCRdb table lists in-frame clones only, not all of them. Of about 24,000 clones in the sample, roughly 84% were seen once. V lost 5 bases and J lost 1, with 12 bases in between. CDR3 size: 14 residues. Germline lookup yields CDR1 SGHAT and CDR2 FQNNGV. The genes are TRBV11-2 and TRBJ2-7; D perhaps matches TRBD1 (6 bases). This TCR derives from an older male donor with stage I squamous cell lung carcinoma. The sample was peripheral blood, taken before any cancer treatment. Here the CDR3 DNA reads TGTGCCAGCAGCCCGGACAGCGAGTCCTACGAGCAGTACTTC. It yields the protein CASSPDSESYEQYF. Full variable domain (outside the CDR3, taken from reference TRBV11-2 and TRBJ2-7): EAGVAQSPRYKIIEKRQSVAFWCNPISGHATLYWYQQILGQGPKLLIQFQNNGVVDDSQLPKDRFSAERLKGVDSTLKIQPAKLEDSAVYLCASSPDSESYEQYFGPGTRLTVT.